This TCR beta chain was observed in a study of cytomegalovirus exposure and HLA in healthy donors. V lost 7 bases to trimming and J lost 7 bases, with 14 bases between them. The V gene's germline CDR1 is MNHEY and CDR2 SVGAGI. This CDR3 comprises 14 residues. Study results and limitations: Later analysis found that TCR beta chains associated with HLA were more clonally expanded than other, equally common chains. Later analysis associated a missense DCLRE1C variant with TCR beta V- and J-gene trimming. In an earlier analysis, most TCR beta V segments were productive about 87% or about 30% of the time. TCR association rates varied by HLA locus in a later analysis, with DRB1 highest and HLA-C lowest.

Worth noting for this clone: Its cognate antigen is unknown.

PCR primers comprised 60 Vbeta and 13 Jbeta primers. Assay: immunoSEQ multiplex PCR; the TCRdb copy retains only in-frame clones and omits some. This sample carries about 170,000 clones, around 82% of them seen once, and the ten largest clones take roughly 1.5%. This rearrangement joins TRBV6-5 to TRBJ1-6; D gene ambiguous. The receptor's source is a male donor in good health and CMV-seronegative. Material for sequencing was PBMCs. In nucleotides, the CDR3 is TGTGCCAGCAATCTGGGCCGTGGGAATTCACCCCTCCACTTT. This gives the protein CASNLGRGNSPLHF.